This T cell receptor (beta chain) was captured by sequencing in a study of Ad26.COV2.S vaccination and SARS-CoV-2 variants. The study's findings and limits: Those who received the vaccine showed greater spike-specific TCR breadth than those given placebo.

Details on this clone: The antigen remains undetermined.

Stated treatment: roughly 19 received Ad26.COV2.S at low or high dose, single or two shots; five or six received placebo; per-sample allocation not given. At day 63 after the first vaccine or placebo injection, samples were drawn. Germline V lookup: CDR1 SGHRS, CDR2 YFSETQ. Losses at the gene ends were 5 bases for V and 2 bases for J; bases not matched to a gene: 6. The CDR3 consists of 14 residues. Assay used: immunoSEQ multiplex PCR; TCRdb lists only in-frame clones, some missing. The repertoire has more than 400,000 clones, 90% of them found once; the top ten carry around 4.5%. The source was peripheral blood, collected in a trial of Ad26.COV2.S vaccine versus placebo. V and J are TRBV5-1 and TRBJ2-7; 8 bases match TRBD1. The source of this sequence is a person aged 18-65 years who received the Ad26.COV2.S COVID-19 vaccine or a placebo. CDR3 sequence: CASRGDRRAYEQYF. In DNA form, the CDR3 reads TGCGCCAGCAGGGGGGACAGGCGAGCCTACGAGCAGTACTTC.